The 26 T cell receptor beta chains presented below share a single source sample, sequenced in a study of T cell responses to AZD1222 COVID-19 vaccine. Some clones are missing from TCRdb's copy, which holds only in-frame ones; the method was immunoSEQ multiplex PCR. The sample holds some 150,000 clones, 85% to 95% seen once. Sample: peripheral blood, taken on day 0 of AZD1222 vaccination. The receptors derive from an adult in good health.

The CDR3 region is CASSQGQGVRETQYF. The CDR3 nucleotides read TGTGCCAGCAGCCAGGGACAGGGGGTCCGGGAGACCCAGTACTTC. The chain links TRBV14 to TRBJ2-5; TRBD1 matches 11 bases. V dropped 3 bases and J dropped 5; count of bases not matched to a gene: 5. CDR1 and CDR2 from the germline V gene are SGHDN and FVKESK. The CDR3 runs to 15 residues.

The chain uses TRBV9 and TRBJ2-3, with D unclear. Trimming shortened V by 0 bases and J by 5 bases, and 13 bases separated the two germline ends. The CDR3 extends over 15 amino acids. Germline V gives CDR1 SGDLS, CDR2 YYNGEE. CDR3 nucleotide sequence: TGTGCCAGCAGCGTAGGAGTGGGTAACGGAGATACGCAGTATTTT. Amino acids: CASSVGVGNGDTQYF.

The V call is TRBV9, the J call TRBJ2-2; TRBD2 is a possible D gene (6 bases). V dropped 0 bases and J dropped 4 bases, with 16 bases sitting between them. Germline V gene lookup returns CDR1 SGDLS and CDR2 YYNGEE. The CDR3 is made up of 17 amino acids. Here the CDR3 reads CASSVDRRREITGELFF. CDR3 DNA sequence: TGTGCCAGCAGCGTAGATCGGAGGAGGGAGATCACCGGGGAGCTGTTTTTT.

In its sample, this clone was seen many times. The rearrangement links TRBV27 to TRBJ1-1, with D uncertain. Trimming shortened V by 5 bases and J by 5 bases, and 12 bases separated the two germline ends. This CDR3 comprises 13 residues. Germline values: CDR1 MNHEY, CDR2 SMNVEV (reference sequence). CDR3 loop: CASSGILRTEAFF. CDR3 nucleotide sequence: TGTGCCAGCAGTGGGATCTTAAGGACTGAAGCTTTCTTT.

The genes are TRBV10-2 and TRBJ1-5; D is perhaps TRBD1 (5 bases). Trimming took 4 bases from V and 6 from J, leaving 10 bases between them. Looked up from germline, CDR1 is WSHSY and CDR2 is SAAADI. CDR3 length: 13 amino acids. In DNA, the CDR3 is TGCGCCAGCAGTGCTGGGGCGGGTCAGCCCCAGCATTTT. This codes for CASSAGAGQPQHF.

This chain links TRBV6-6 with TRBJ1-5, with D perhaps TRBD1 (5 bases). Germline V lookup: CDR1 MNHNY, CDR2 SVGAGI (reference sequence). Between the trimmed V and J ends, which lost 8 bases and 5 bases, there was a span of 19 bases. The CDR3 is 15 amino acids. Here the CDR3 DNA reads TGTGCCAGCTCCGGCCAACTACTCAGGGATCAGCCCCAGCATTTT. Residues: CASSGQLLRDQPQHF.

The V and J genes are TRBV5-1 and TRBJ1-3; the D is unclear. Germline assignment: CDR1 SGHRS and CDR2 YFSETQ. V lost 1 base and J lost 2, with 16 bases in between. The CDR3 is 17 residues long. The CDR3 reads CASSLSTIPRAGNTIYF. CDR3 sequence (DNA): TGCGCCAGCAGCTTGTCTACCATTCCTCGCGCTGGAAACACCATATATTTT.

This rearrangement joins TRBV7-9 to TRBJ1-2; TRBD1 might be the D (5 bases). Trimming took off 5 bases at V and 1 base at J, with 14 bases between the two ends. Germline V gene sequence: CDR1 SEHNR, CDR2 FQNEAQ (reference sequence). The CDR3 is made up of 15 amino acids. The DNA for the CDR3 is TGTGCCAGCAGCGGACGGACACAATATAACTATGGCTACACCTTC. Protein product: CASSGRTQYNYGYTF.

The V call is TRBV7-3, the J call TRBJ2-1, with D perhaps TRBD1 (5 bases). The CDR3 spans 15 residues. Trimming took off 3 bases at V and 0 bases at J, with 9 bases between the two ends. CDR1 is SGHTA, CDR2 FQGTGA, per germline. The CDR3: CASSFSRASYNEQFF. Here the CDR3 DNA reads TGTGCCAGCAGCTTCAGCAGGGCCTCCTACAATGAGCAGTTCTTC.

The table lists this clone with a count of one. The chain links TRBV5-6 to TRBJ2-7; D is unresolved. Germline CDR1 reads SGHDT; CDR2 reads YYEEEE. Between the trimmed V and J ends, which lost 0 bases and 5 bases, there was a span of 9 bases. The CDR3 length is 13 residues. The CDR3 DNA reads as TGTGCCAGCAGCTTGGTAGGCAGAAACGAGCAGTACGTC. Translation: CASSLVGRNEQYV.

This chain connects TRBV29-1 to TRBJ2-1, with TRBD1 as a possible D gene (5 bases). This CDR3 contains 10 residues. The V and J ends lost 6 bases and 7 bases respectively, with 7 bases between them. Germline-derived CDR1 and CDR2 are SQVTM and ANQGSEA. The CDR3 bases are TGCAGCGTATCAGGGAATGAGCAGTTCTTC. It codes for CSVSGNEQFF.

The chain joins TRBV27 to TRBJ2-2; the D gene could be TRBD1 or TRBD2 (6 bases each). From germline, CDR1 is MNHEY and CDR2 SMNVEV (reference sequence). Trimming stripped 8 bases from V and 1 base from J, with 17 bases between. This CDR3 spans 16 amino acids. DNA for the CDR3: TGTGCCAGCTCCTACGGACGGGGGCGGAACACCGGGGAGCTGTTTTTT. Amino acids: CASSYGRGRNTGELFF.

This chain uses TRBV7-9 with TRBJ1-1; D remains unclear. Germline CDR1 SEHNR, CDR2 FQNEAQ (reference sequence). V lost 4 bases to trimming and J lost 7 bases, with 13 bases between them. The CDR3 has 13 residues. The CDR3 protein is CASSSRTIDEAFF. The CDR3 DNA reads as TGTGCCAGCAGCTCCCGGACCATCGATGAAGCTTTCTTT.

The chain uses TRBV29-1 and TRBJ1-1; D may be TRBD1 (5 bases). Trimming pared 6 bases from V and 7 bases from J, leaving 6 bases between. The CDR3 runs 9 residues. CDR1 and CDR2 from the germline V gene are SQVTM and ANQGSEA. The CDR3 loop reads CSVTGEAFF. In nucleotides, the CDR3 is TGCAGCGTCACAGGTGAAGCTTTCTTT.

The genes are TRBV2 and TRBJ2-6; D is undetermined. Trimming cost V 0 bases and J 4 bases, with 4 bases left between them. CDR3 length: 14 residues. Germline V gene lookup returns CDR1 SNHLY and CDR2 FYNNEI. The CDR3 DNA sequence: TGTGCCAGCAGTGAAGCGCAGGGGGCCAACGTCCTGACTTTC. Translation: CASSEAQGANVLTF.

CDR3 in DNA: TGTGCCAGCAGCTCCTTGGCGAGGTTCGGGCGAGCTGAAGCTTTCTTT. It is translated as CASSSLARFGRAEAFF. The rearrangement uses TRBV5-6 and TRBJ1-1; unclear D gene. The germline V and J ends were trimmed by 3 bases and 6 bases, with 21 bases remaining between them. From germline, CDR1 is SGHDT and CDR2 YYEEEE. This CDR3 spans 16 amino acids.

This clone was detected once. CDR3 region: CASSSGGRNQPQHF. CDR3 bases: TGTGCCAGCAGTTCAGGGGGTAGGAACCAGCCCCAGCATTTT. The chain links TRBV6-6 to TRBJ1-5, with TRBD1 matching over 7 bases. CDR1 and CDR2 from the germline V gene are MNHNY and SVGAGI (reference sequence). The V segment lost 4 bases and the J segment 7 bases; nucleotides outside the gene matches: 7. This CDR3 comprises 14 residues.

In its sample, this clone was seen once. CDR3 nucleotide sequence: TGTGCCAGCAGCGAAAATAGGGGACAGCCCCAGCATTTT. Protein sequence: CASSENRGQPQHF. V gene TRBV5-6 combines with J gene TRBJ1-5, with D possibly TRBD1 on 5 matching bases. Germline CDR1 SGHDT, CDR2 YYEEEE. V lost 4 bases and J lost 7, with 12 bases in between. The CDR3 length is 13 residues.

This rearrangement joins TRBV2 to TRBJ2-3, with 10 bases matching TRBD2. V was pared by 4 bases and J by 5 bases, with 6 bases of the junction left unmatched. CDR3 length: 15 amino acids. Germline CDR1 SNHLY, CDR2 FYNNEI. The CDR3 protein is CASSALAGDIDTQYF. As DNA, the CDR3 is TGTGCCAGCAGTGCTCTAGCGGGAGATATAGATACGCAGTATTTT.

The rearrangement uses TRBV2 and TRBJ1-5, with 7 bases that match TRBD1. There are 15 residues in the CDR3. Trimming removed 7 bases from V and 0 bases from J; junction bases left unmatched: 6. The germline V gene has CDR1 SNHLY and CDR2 FYNNEI. CDR3 bases: TGTGCCAGCAAGGGACAGAGGTATAGCAATCAGCCCCAGCATTTT. Residues: CASKGQRYSNQPQHF.

J is TRBJ1-2 and V is TRBV18, with TRBD1 as a possible D gene (5 bases). The V end lost 1 base, the J end lost 6 bases, and 12 bases lay between the germline ends. The CDR3 is made up of 14 amino acids. Germline V lookup: CDR1 KGHSH, CDR2 LQKENI. CDR3 region: CASSPRVGADGYTF. CDR3 nucleotides: TGTGCCAGCTCACCACGGGTAGGGGCGGATGGCTACACCTTC.

Concerning this clone: Mismatch with germline at one junction end may stem from a read error. The CDR3 coding sequence is TGTGCCAGCAGCCAAGACAGGGCGGACTATGGCTACATCTTC. Residues: CASSQDRADYGYIF. This chain links TRBV4-2 with TRBJ1-2; tentatively, D is TRBD1 (5 bases). Germline V CDR1 and CDR2: LGHNA, YNFKEQ. The CDR3 sequence is 14 residues long.

This rearrangement joins TRBV4-1 to TRBJ1-2; D possibly corresponds to TRBD1 (6 bases). Germline-derived CDR1 and CDR2 are MGHRA and YSYEKL. The CDR3 length is 15 residues. Trimming shortened V by 0 bases and J by 4 bases, and 12 bases separated the two germline ends. The CDR3 reads CASSQDTGLGYGYTF. CDR3 bases: TGCGCCAGCAGCCAAGATACAGGGCTAGGCTATGGCTACACCTTC.

The chain joins TRBV7-9 to TRBJ1-2; D uncertain. This CDR3 spans 13 amino acids. Germline lookup yields CDR1 SEHNR and CDR2 FQNEAQ (reference sequence). With 6 bases removed from V and 8 bases from J, the gap between germline ends came to 16 bases. Written as DNA, the CDR3 is TGTGCCAGCAGGCCTCCGGGCCCTCGGGGCTACACCTTC. Amino acids: CASRPPGPRGYTF.

The chain is built from TRBV11-2 and TRBJ1-1, with TRBD1 as a possible D gene (5 bases). The CDR3 loop spans 12 amino acids. Germline V gives CDR1 SGHAT, CDR2 FQNNGV. V was clipped by 5 bases and J by 5 bases, with 9 bases between them. CDR3 sequence (DNA): TGTGCCAGCAGCCTGGGGGAAACTGAAGCTTTCTTT. Translation gives CASSLGETEAFF.

This chain connects TRBV3-1 (or the pseudogene TRBV3-2) to TRBJ1-2; weak D call: TRBD1 (5 bases). The CDR3 has 15 residues. Looked up from germline, CDR1 is LGHDT and CDR2 is YNNKEL (reference sequence). The V end was cut by 4 bases, the J end by 2 bases, with 14 bases between. CDR3 in amino acids: CASSRNLRGNYGYTF. In DNA, the CDR3 is TGTGCCAGCAGCCGGAATCTAAGGGGAAACTATGGCTACACCTTC.